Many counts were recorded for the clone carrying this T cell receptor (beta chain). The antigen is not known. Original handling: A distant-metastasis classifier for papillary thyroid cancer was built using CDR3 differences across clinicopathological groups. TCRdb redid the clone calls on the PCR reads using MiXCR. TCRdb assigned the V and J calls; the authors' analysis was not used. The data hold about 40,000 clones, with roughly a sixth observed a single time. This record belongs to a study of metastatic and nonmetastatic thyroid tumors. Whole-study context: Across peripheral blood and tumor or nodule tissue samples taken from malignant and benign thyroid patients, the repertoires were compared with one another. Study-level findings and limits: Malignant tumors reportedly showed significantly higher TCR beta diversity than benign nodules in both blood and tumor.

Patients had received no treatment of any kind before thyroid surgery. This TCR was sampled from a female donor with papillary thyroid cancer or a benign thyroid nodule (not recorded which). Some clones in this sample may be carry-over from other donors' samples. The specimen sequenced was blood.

The CDR3 sequence is CASSLTGSSYNEQFF. CDR3 DNA sequence: TGTGCCAGCAGCTTAACAGGTAGCTCCTACAATGAGCAGTTCTTC. The chain is built from TRBV7-3 and TRBJ2-1; D ambiguous. There are 15 residues in the CDR3. Trimming left V 0 bases short and J 0 bases short, with 6 bases between. The germline V gene encodes CDR1 SGHTA and CDR2 FQGTGA.